This T cell receptor beta chain comes out of a study of CD8+ T cells in alopecia areata. Study conclusions and caveats: In patients, TCRs were shared less clearly than in mice, and HLA may possibly be involved.

V lost 6 bases, J lost 4 bases, and 7 bases lay in between. This CDR3 is built from 12 residues. CDR1 is LNHDA, CDR2 SQIVND, per germline (reference sequence). Following extraction, RNA underwent reverse transcription to cDNA, which served as the sequencing template. Clones were sequenced by immunoSEQ multiplex PCR, and TCRdb holds only the in-frame ones, with some missing. The sample includes more than 150,000 clones, around 49% seen only once; the top ten take about 9.4%. Treatment described: oral pan-JAK inhibitor, 5-10 mg twice daily. Alopecia areata patients provided lesional scalp punch biopsies and peripheral blood, both collected for the study. This clone turned up a few times. What it recognizes is unknown.

This specimen was CD8+ T cells sorted from blood, taken around week 54, from a patient treated with tofacitinib. The chain uses TRBV19 and TRBJ2-1; weak D call: TRBD1 (6 bases). This clonotype was obtained from a human donor with alopecia areata. CDR3 region: CASSGQYNEQFF. The CDR3 DNA follows: TGTGCCAGTAGCGGACAGTACAATGAGCAGTTCTTC. Combining the CDR3 with reference TRBV19 and TRBJ2-1 gives the whole variable domain DGGITQSPKYLFRKEGQNVTLSCEQNLNHDAMYWYRQDPGQGLRLIYYSQIVNDFQKGDIAEGYSVSREKKESFPLTVTSAQKNPTAFYLCASSGQYNEQFFGPGTRLTVL.